Sequencing of this TCR beta chain was carried out in a study of T cell repertoires in aging, cancer and after chemotherapy. By sample fraction, this clonotype is medium-sized. Peripheral blood genomic DNA, not sorted cells or RNA, was the template. The J segment lost 4 bases and the V segment lost 2 bases, leaving 8 bases of the junction unmatched. CDR1 MNHEY and CDR2 SMNVEV come from the germline V gene (reference sequence). The length of the CDR3 is 16 residues. A mixed TRB-A/B primer pool amplified rearranged TRB by multiplex touch-down PCR. A single record per CDR3 protein comes from TCRdb applying MiXCR to the multiplex PCR reads. Of roughly 3,000 distinct CDR3 sequences listed, about a quarter were seen once; the top ten hold 8.5% to 10%.

What was sequenced was blood. The receptor comes from a human donor in good health. V is TRBV27 and J is TRBJ2-3; 8 bases fit TRBD2. The CDR3 DNA reads as TGTGCCAGCAGTTTAGAAAGCGGGAGATGGGCAGATACGCAGTATTTT. This translates into CASSLESGRWADTQYF.